The rows below give T cell receptor beta chains drawn from one sample of a study of blood T cell repertoires in COVID-19. The protocol was immunoSEQ multiplex PCR, while the TCRdb copy is restricted to in-frame clones and leaves out a portion. The sample records approximately 210,000 clones, approximately 77% being singletons. The sequenced sample was peripheral blood. Every receptor here comes from a woman at least 80 years old with acute or convalescent COVID-19. Both conserved end residues are part of each CDR3. Fields, in order: V gene, clone size, D gene, J gene, CDR3 protein, CDR3 DNA. A D gene is named only where the DNA matches it firmly. Only some rows state a clone size, as once, few, many or a class for expanded clones.

V gene: TRBV18
clone size: -
D gene: TRBD2
J gene: TRBJ2-3
CDR3 protein: CASSPPGAGANTQYF
CDR3 DNA: TGTGCCAGCTCACCACCAGGAGCGGGGGCTAATACGCAGTATTTT

V gene: TRBV7-8
clone size: -
D gene: -
J gene: TRBJ1-5
CDR3 protein: CASSFGQTDNQPQHF
CDR3 DNA: TGTGCCAGCAGCTTCGGACAGACGGACAATCAGCCCCAGCATTTT

V gene: TRBV2
clone size: -
D gene: TRBD1
J gene: TRBJ1-1
CDR3 protein: CASSTRQGMNTEAFF
CDR3 DNA: TGTGCCAGCAGTACACGACAGGGAATGAACACTGAAGCTTTCTTT

V gene: TRBV3-1/TRBV3-2
clone size: -
D gene: TRBD1
J gene: TRBJ1-6
CDR3 protein: CASSQDTTGVNSPLHF
CDR3 DNA: TGTGCCAGCAGCCAAGACACGACAGGGGTAAATTCACCCCTCCACTTT

V gene: TRBV2
clone size: -
D gene: TRBD1
J gene: TRBJ2-6
CDR3 protein: CASSWGQIISGANVLTF
CDR3 DNA: TGTGCCAGCAGCTGGGGACAGATTATCTCTGGGGCCAACGTCCTGACTTTC

V gene: TRBV13
clone size: -
D gene: -
J gene: TRBJ1-6
CDR3 protein: CASSFSGGNSPLHF
CDR3 DNA: TGTGCCAGCAGCTTCAGTGGGGGCAATTCACCCCTCCACTTT

V gene: TRBV18
clone size: -
D gene: TRBD2
J gene: TRBJ2-3
CDR3 protein: CASSPLGLAGGRIDTQYF
CDR3 DNA: TGTGCCAGCTCACCTTTAGGACTAGCGGGGGGCCGTATAGATACGCAGTATTTT

V gene: TRBV28
clone size: -
D gene: -
J gene: TRBJ1-6
CDR3 protein: CASSLPGTSPLHF
CDR3 DNA: TGTGCCAGCAGTTTACCGGGAACGTCACCCCTCCACTTT

V gene: TRBV7-9
clone size: few
D gene: -
J gene: TRBJ1-1
CDR3 protein: CASSLARMNTEAFF
CDR3 DNA: TGTGCCAGCAGCTTAGCCCGTATGAACACTGAAGCTTTCTTT

V gene: TRBV6-5
clone size: -
D gene: -
J gene: TRBJ1-6
CDR3 protein: CASSFAGMDNSPLHF
CDR3 DNA: TGTGCCAGCAGTTTCGCAGGGATGGATAATTCACCCCTCCACTTT

V gene: TRBV5-1
clone size: -
D gene: TRBD1
J gene: TRBJ1-2
CDR3 protein: CASSSSGTGVYGYTF
CDR3 DNA: TGCGCCAGCAGCAGCTCCGGGACAGGGGTCTATGGCTACACCTTC

V gene: TRBV2
clone size: once
D gene: -
J gene: TRBJ2-3
CDR3 protein: CASSATEFTDTQYF
CDR3 DNA: TGTGCCAGCAGCGCGACAGAATTCACAGATACGCAGTATTTT

V gene: TRBV6-1
clone size: -
D gene: TRBD2
J gene: TRBJ2-1
CDR3 protein: CASSEWRTSGYNEQFF
CDR3 DNA: TGTGCCAGCAGTGAATGGAGGACTAGCGGGTACAATGAGCAGTTCTTC

V gene: TRBV2
clone size: -
D gene: -
J gene: TRBJ1-3
CDR3 protein: CASSDKTARNTIYF
CDR3 DNA: TGTGCCAGCAGTGACAAGACAGCCAGAAACACCATATATTTT

V gene: TRBV4-2
clone size: -
D gene: -
J gene: TRBJ2-3
CDR3 protein: CASSLFGTQYF
CDR3 DNA: TGTGCCAGCAGCCTGTTCGGTACGCAGTATTTT

V gene: TRBV5-4
clone size: -
D gene: TRBD1
J gene: TRBJ2-1
CDR3 protein: CASSSGTGALSYNEQFF
CDR3 DNA: TGTGCCAGCAGCTCGGGGACAGGGGCCCTCTCCTACAATGAGCAGTTCTTC

V gene: TRBV9
clone size: -
D gene: TRBD1
J gene: TRBJ1-3
CDR3 protein: CASSVEGQGAGGNTIYF
CDR3 DNA: TGTGCCAGCAGCGTCGAGGGACAGGGGGCGGGAGGAAACACCATATATTTT

V gene: TRBV28
clone size: -
D gene: TRBD2
J gene: TRBJ2-3
CDR3 protein: CASSRTSGSTDTQYF
CDR3 DNA: TGTGCCAGCAGCCGGACTAGCGGGAGCACAGATACGCAGTATTTT

V gene: TRBV11-2
clone size: few
D gene: -
J gene: TRBJ2-7
CDR3 protein: CASSLDAGRVQYF
CDR3 DNA: TGTGCCAGCAGCTTAGACGCGGGAAGGGTGCAGTACTTC

V gene: TRBV10-2
clone size: -
D gene: -
J gene: TRBJ2-7
CDR3 protein: CASGTGLGSYEQYF
CDR3 DNA: TGCGCCAGCGGTACAGGGTTGGGCTCCTACGAGCAGTACTTC

V gene: TRBV11-2
clone size: -
D gene: TRBD1
J gene: TRBJ1-2
CDR3 protein: CASSLAGTGVGYGYTF
CDR3 DNA: TGTGCCAGCAGCTTAGCAGGGACAGGGGTCGGCTATGGCTACACCTTC

V gene: TRBV5-5
clone size: -
D gene: TRBD1
J gene: TRBJ1-2
CDR3 protein: CASSPGQGNYGYTF
CDR3 DNA: TGTGCCAGCAGCCCGGGACAGGGTAACTATGGCTACACCTTC

V gene: TRBV6-1
clone size: -
D gene: -
J gene: TRBJ1-1
CDR3 protein: CASSETVDSEAFF
CDR3 DNA: TGTGCCAGCAGTGAAACCGTGGACAGTGAAGCTTTCTTT

V gene: TRBV12-3/TRBV12-4
clone size: -
D gene: TRBD2
J gene: TRBJ2-1
CDR3 protein: CASSLVWGGLFF
CDR3 DNA: TGTGCCAGCAGTTTAGTCTGGGGGGGTCTGTTCTTC

V gene: TRBV21-1
clone size: once
D gene: -
J gene: TRBJ1-1
CDR3 protein: CASSKRGHPEAFF
CDR3 DNA: TGTGCCAGCAGCAAACGGGGACACCCTGAAGCTTTCTTT

V gene: TRBV5-1
clone size: -
D gene: TRBD1
J gene: TRBJ1-1
CDR3 protein: CASSHPRQGNTEAFF
CDR3 DNA: TGCGCCAGCAGCCACCCTCGACAGGGGAACACTGAAGCTTTCTTT

V gene: TRBV18
clone size: -
D gene: TRBD1
J gene: TRBJ1-2
CDR3 protein: CASATGGDYGYTF
CDR3 DNA: TGTGCCAGCGCCACAGGGGGCGACTATGGCTACACCTTC

V gene: TRBV2
clone size: many
D gene: -
J gene: TRBJ1-2
CDR3 protein: CASHLGLPPGGYTF
CDR3 DNA: TGTGCCAGTCACCTCGGCCTCCCCCCGGGAGGCTACACCTTC

V gene: TRBV2
clone size: -
D gene: -
J gene: TRBJ1-6
CDR3 protein: CASSERANRDNSPLHF
CDR3 DNA: TGTGCCAGCAGTGAAAGGGCGAACAGGGATAATTCACCCCTCCACTTT

V gene: TRBV19
clone size: -
D gene: -
J gene: TRBJ2-1
CDR3 protein: CASSIQGRFGNEQFF
CDR3 DNA: TGTGCCAGTAGTATACAGGGAAGGTTTGGCAATGAGCAGTTCTTC

V gene: TRBV5-1
clone size: -
D gene: -
J gene: TRBJ1-1
CDR3 protein: CASSFSRVDTEAFF
CDR3 DNA: TGCGCCAGCAGCTTCTCCAGGGTAGACACTGAAGCTTTCTTT

V gene: TRBV3-1/TRBV3-2
clone size: once
D gene: TRBD1
J gene: TRBJ1-1
CDR3 protein: CASSLGTGATEAFF
CDR3 DNA: TGTGCCAGCAGCCTCGGGACAGGGGCTACTGAAGCTTTCTTT

V gene: TRBV7-9
clone size: -
D gene: TRBD1
J gene: TRBJ2-2
CDR3 protein: CASSLGQGRNTGELFF
CDR3 DNA: TGTGCCAGCAGCTTGGGACAGGGGAGAAACACCGGGGAGCTGTTTTTT

V gene: TRBV6-6
clone size: few
D gene: TRBD2
J gene: TRBJ2-1
CDR3 protein: CASSSGTRDRNEQFF
CDR3 DNA: TGTGCCAGCAGTTCGGGGACTAGAGATCGCAATGAGCAGTTCTTC

V gene: TRBV29-1
clone size: once
D gene: TRBD1
J gene: TRBJ1-2
CDR3 protein: CSGRTGANYGYTF
CDR3 DNA: TGCAGCGGGAGGACAGGGGCTAACTATGGCTACACCTTC

V gene: TRBV20-1
clone size: -
D gene: -
J gene: TRBJ2-1
CDR3 protein: CSASRAGGGLYNEQFF
CDR3 DNA: TGCAGTGCTAGTAGAGCTGGGGGGGGCCTTTACAATGAGCAGTTCTTC

V gene: TRBV11-3
clone size: -
D gene: -
J gene: TRBJ2-2
CDR3 protein: CASSFGGTNTGELFF
CDR3 DNA: TGTGCCAGCAGCTTTGGAGGGACGAACACCGGGGAGCTGTTTTTT

V gene: TRBV5-1
clone size: -
D gene: TRBD1
J gene: TRBJ2-6
CDR3 protein: CASSSQGLGANVLTF
CDR3 DNA: TGCGCCAGCAGCTCACAGGGGTTAGGGGCCAACGTCCTGACTTTC

V gene: TRBV4-2
clone size: -
D gene: -
J gene: TRBJ2-2
CDR3 protein: CASSQPGPGELFF
CDR3 DNA: TGTGCCAGCAGCCAACCAGGGCCCGGGGAGCTGTTTTTT

V gene: TRBV6-5
clone size: -
D gene: TRBD1
J gene: TRBJ1-2
CDR3 protein: CASTTQGAGYTF
CDR3 DNA: TGTGCCAGCACCACACAGGGGGCGGGCTACACCTTC

V gene: TRBV4-3
clone size: once
D gene: -
J gene: TRBJ1-3
CDR3 protein: CASSQVRTPGNTIYF
CDR3 DNA: TGCGCCAGCAGCCAAGTGAGGACACCTGGAAACACCATATATTTT

V gene: TRBV15
clone size: -
D gene: TRBD1
J gene: TRBJ2-1
CDR3 protein: CATSRDYRTGEDEQFF
CDR3 DNA: TGTGCCACCAGCAGAGATTATAGGACAGGAGAGGATGAGCAGTTCTTC

V gene: TRBV11-2
clone size: once
D gene: -
J gene: TRBJ2-2
CDR3 protein: CASSFTSGELFF
CDR3 DNA: TGTGCCAGCAGCTTTACATCCGGGGAGCTGTTTTTT

V gene: TRBV5-1
clone size: -
D gene: TRBD2
J gene: TRBJ2-5
CDR3 protein: CASTPGAGGAGETQYF
CDR3 DNA: TGCGCCAGCACCCCCGGGGCCGGGGGGGCAGGAGAGACCCAGTACTTC

V gene: TRBV19
clone size: -
D gene: TRBD1
J gene: TRBJ2-3
CDR3 protein: CASSSRGQGNTDTQYF
CDR3 DNA: TGTGCCAGTAGTTCTCGGGGACAGGGCAACACAGATACGCAGTATTTT

V gene: TRBV5-6
clone size: -
D gene: -
J gene: TRBJ2-7
CDR3 protein: CASSFGRELYEQYF
CDR3 DNA: TGTGCCAGCAGCTTCGGCAGGGAACTCTACGAGCAGTACTTC

V gene: TRBV27
clone size: -
D gene: -
J gene: TRBJ1-2
CDR3 protein: CASSRDLGGSYTF
CDR3 DNA: TGTGCCAGCAGCCGGGACTTGGGGGGGAGCTACACCTTC

V gene: TRBV5-4
clone size: few
D gene: TRBD2
J gene: TRBJ2-1
CDR3 protein: CASGLAGGNEQFF
CDR3 DNA: TGTGCCAGTGGATTAGCGGGGGGTAATGAGCAGTTCTTC

V gene: TRBV28
clone size: -
D gene: -
J gene: TRBJ2-1
CDR3 protein: CASSFYYVTDYNEQFF
CDR3 DNA: TGTGCCAGCAGTTTTTATTATGTGACAGACTACAATGAGCAGTTCTTC